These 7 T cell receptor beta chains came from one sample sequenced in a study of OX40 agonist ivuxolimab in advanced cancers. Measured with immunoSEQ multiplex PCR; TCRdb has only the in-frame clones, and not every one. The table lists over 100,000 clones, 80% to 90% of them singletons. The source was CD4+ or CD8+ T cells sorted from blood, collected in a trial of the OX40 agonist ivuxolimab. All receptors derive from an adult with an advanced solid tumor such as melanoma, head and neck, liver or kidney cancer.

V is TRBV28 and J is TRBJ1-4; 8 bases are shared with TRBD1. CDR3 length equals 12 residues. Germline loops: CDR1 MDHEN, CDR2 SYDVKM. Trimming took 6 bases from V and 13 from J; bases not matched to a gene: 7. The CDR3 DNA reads TGTGCCAGCAGCACCCCGGGACAGGCACTGTTTTTT. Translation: CASSTPGQALFF.

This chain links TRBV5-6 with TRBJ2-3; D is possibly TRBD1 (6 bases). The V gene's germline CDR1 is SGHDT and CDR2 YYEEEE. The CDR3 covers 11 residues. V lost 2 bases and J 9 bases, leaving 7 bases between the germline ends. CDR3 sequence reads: CASSLQGTQYF. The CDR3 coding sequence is TGTGCCAGCAGCTTACAGGGAACGCAGTATTTT.

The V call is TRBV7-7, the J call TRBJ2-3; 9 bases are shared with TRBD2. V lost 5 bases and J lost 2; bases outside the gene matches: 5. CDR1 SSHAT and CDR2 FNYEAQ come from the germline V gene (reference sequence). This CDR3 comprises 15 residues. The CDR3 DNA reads TGTGCCAGCAGCGCTAGCGGGGAAAACACAGATACGCAGTATTTT. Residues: CASSASGENTDTQYF.

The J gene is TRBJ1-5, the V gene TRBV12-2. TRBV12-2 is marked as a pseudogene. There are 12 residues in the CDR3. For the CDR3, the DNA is TGTGCTTTCGGGGGGGGACGTCAGCCCCAGCATTTT. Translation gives CAFGGGRQPQHF.

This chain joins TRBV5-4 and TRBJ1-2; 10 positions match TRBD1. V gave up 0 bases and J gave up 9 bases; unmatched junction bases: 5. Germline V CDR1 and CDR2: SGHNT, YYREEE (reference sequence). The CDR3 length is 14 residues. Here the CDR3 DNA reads TGTGCCAGCAGCTTGGGACAGGGGGCGACTAGCTACACCTTC. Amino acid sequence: CASSLGQGATSYTF.

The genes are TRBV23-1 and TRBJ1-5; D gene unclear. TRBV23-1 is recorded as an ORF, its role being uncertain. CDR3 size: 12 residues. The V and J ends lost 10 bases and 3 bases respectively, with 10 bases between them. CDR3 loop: CANGRDNQPQHF. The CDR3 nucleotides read TGCGCCAACGGACGGGACAATCAGCCCCAGCATTTT.

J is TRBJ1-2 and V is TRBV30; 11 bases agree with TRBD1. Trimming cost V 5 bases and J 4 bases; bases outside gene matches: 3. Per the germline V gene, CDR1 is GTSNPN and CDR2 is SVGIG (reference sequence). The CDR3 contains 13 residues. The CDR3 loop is CAWGQGASYGYTF. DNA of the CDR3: TGTGCCTGGGGACAGGGGGCGAGCTATGGCTACACCTTC.